This entry describes one TCR beta chain. Its antigen specificity is not known. Base qualities are not at hand, and no much larger clone is one base apart. These data originate in a study of cytomegalovirus exposure and HLA in healthy donors (dated by TCRdb to between 2016 and 2019). A note on the overall study: An earlier analysis of roughly 500 of the donors reported over 250 Gb of sequence data and 117 million unique TCR beta sequences obtained from 180 million or so T cells. Rather than drawing on any new phenotypic data, the later analysis identified candidate immune exposures from TCR beta sequences and the way those sequences occurred across donors. Among approximately 370 genotyped donors of the cohort, an average of roughly 230,000 unique TCR beta nucleotide sequences was sequenced per donor, of which 15% to 20% were non-productive. Roughly 300 gigabases of sequencing data and roughly 90 million unique TCR sequences were included in an early release covering several hundred HLA-typed donors. To predict cytomegalovirus infection status, the study brought together high-throughput TCR immunosequencing, statistical association of individual TCRs with disease status, and machine learning. A later analysis re-examined previously published TCR beta repertoires from just over 650 donors and added high-resolution HLA genotyping to investigate patterns of TCR occurrence. Typing coverage varied by locus: 629-630 donors for A, B, C, DRB1 and DQB1; around 560 for DQA1; more than 600 for DPA1; 450 to 480 for DPB1. Five DR-DQ haplotypes were treated as single units for association and clustering because of strong linkage in the cohort. Every repertoire in the discovery cohort had been generated on one and the same sequencing platform. Of the roughly 390 genotyped donors, around 81% fell in the genetic ancestry cluster associated with self-reported Caucasian donors. HLA typing included class I and class II loci at four-digit resolution. Using immunosequencing, the study profiled T cell repertoires from about 650 subjects and related those repertoires to cytomegalovirus serostatus. Besides the first cohort of hundreds of subjects, a separate validation cohort made up of around 120 different subjects was used. Donor age, sex, ethnicity and CMV serostatus were compiled alongside the repertoire data. To decide whether each TCR beta V gene segment behaved as functional or pseudogenic, an earlier analysis of approximately 620 of the donors relied on high-throughput TCR beta sequencing. A later genetic analysis took genome-wide SNP genotypes for about 65% of the 666 donors and used that subset as a discovery cohort. The study was designed to test whether signatures of past pathogen exposure could be identified by cataloging public T cell receptors.

The library was made by the immunoSEQ multiplex PCR assay. A mixture of 60 forward primers for TCR Vbeta segments and 13 reverse primers for TCR Jbeta segments was used in the multiplex PCR. The CDR3 region of rearranged TCR beta genes was amplified from genomic DNA with a multiplex PCR assay. The Illumina HiSeq System was used to sequence the amplified TCR beta libraries as 87-base-pair reads. In the original analysis: In a later analysis, 77 million or so unique TCR beta chains were counted across the roughly 670 repertoires, and roughly 11 million of these chains were shared by at least two donors. To remove PCR and sequencing errors, raw reads were error-corrected and collapsed into unique sequences using a nearest-neighbor algorithm that merged closely related sequences. Alignment of CDR3 sequences to IMGT reference sequences was used to assign V, D and J gene segments. Each retained sequence needed at least a six-nucleotide match to both a V gene segment and a J gene segment. A rearrangement was called productive if the CDR3 had no stop codons and remained in frame with V and J, and every other rearrangement was called non-productive. CDR3 was defined according to IMGT convention as the region running from the second conserved V-encoded cysteine to the conserved J-encoded phenylalanine. Sequences without an unambiguous match to a single V gene segment were excluded from the earlier analysis of a few hundred of the donors. In an earlier analysis of several hundred of the donors, V segments were called functional above 56.7% productive rearrangements and were called segregating when the between-donor standard deviation exceeded 5%. A statistical classification framework was built for diagnosing cytomegalovirus status from the catalog of TCR beta chain sequences. V and J gene assignment, in a later analysis, came from comparing TCR nucleotide sequences with IMGT/GENE-DB human TR gene sequences. A later analysis assigned CDR3 sequences and most-parsimonious VDJ recombination scenarios with the TCRdist pipeline. In a later analysis, each TCR beta chain was defined by its CDR3 amino acid sequence together with its V-gene family, and reads without a unique V-gene family were excluded. In a later analysis, some 600 highly shared, low-generation-probability nucleotide sequences were removed to address suspected cross-contamination and a sequencing artifact. For each public chain, a later analysis derived a clonal expansion index from normalized ranks of inferred template counts within each repertoire. A later analysis computed generation probabilities with a VDJ recombination model fitted to out-of-frame rearrangements, and checked the results against IGoR. Hypergeometric tests were used in a later analysis to score TCR-TCR, TCR-HLA and TCR-CMV co-occurrence, with a repertoire-size bias correction applied to the TCR pairs. To estimate false discovery rates, a later analysis permuted the HLA or CMV assignments 20 times. In a later analysis, co-occurring TCRs were grouped using DBSCAN, and TCRdist sequence similarity was added for clustering within HLA-allele-positive subsets. Repertoires with fewer than 30,000 or more than 120,000 public chains, plus five repertoires with anomalous nucleotide sharing, were excluded from co-occurrence clustering. In its TCRdb copy, this immuneACCESS table keeps in-frame sequences only and misses some clones. Where compared with another copy, unresolved V genes explain less than half of these, and the others have no known cause. The V and J calls and clone size were taken over from that table, and D and trimming were inferred from the DNA. The sample table records approximately 100,000 clones; almost 75% of these occur just once. The top ten hold about 8.4% of the sample.

General study outcomes and caveats: Cytomegalovirus status was reported to be diagnosed by the classifier with high specificity and sensitivity in both the original and validation cohorts. Because counts were too low, some 17 rarely observed V segments, including chromosome 9 orphons, were left out of the earlier analysis of about 500 of the donors. An earlier analysis of around 500 of the donors showed that most TCR beta V segments appeared in productive rearrangements either about 87% or about 30% of the time, which broadly matched IMGT annotations. Some IMGT-functional V segments, including TRBV6-2 and TRBV6-3, could not be told apart with the 87-base-pair reads, so those segments were excluded. Strong co-occurrence of HLA alleles, especially DR and DQ, made assigning TCR associations to individual alleles difficult. Sequencing depth was assumed to be roughly uniform across donors in the presence/absence analyses, though that assumption may not hold. Three of the identified cytomegalovirus-associated TCR beta chains were confirmed in vitro to be specific for cytomegalovirus antigens. Only TCR beta chains were sequenced in this cohort, and the absence of alpha or paired-chain data limited detectable features. While some public TCRs were present in many individuals, most TCR sequences turned up only very rarely across donors. Correlated functional status among segregating V segments might be attributable to linkage disequilibrium, but an unknown experimental factor could not be ruled out. A further reported finding was that TCR beta sequences accurately predicted the HLA-A and HLA-B alleles for most subjects in the first cohort. The authors suggested that the approach could potentially be generalized to other disease states and immunological phenotypes. A group of highly shared sequence variants was considered likely to be a technical artifact of the sequencing pipeline. A later genetic analysis reported fewer N-insertions in productive TCRs among donors in an Asian-associated ancestry cluster than the roughly 670-donor mean. The only immune exposure information available for the cohort was CMV serostatus. At a false discovery rate of 0.05, a later analysis linked 16,951 TCR beta sequences to specific HLA alleles. Compared with equally common non-associated chains, HLA-associated TCR beta chains in a later analysis were more clonally expanded and had lower generation probabilities. Most CMV-associated TCR beta chains appeared to be HLA-restricted in a later analysis, and the HLA associations seemed to be driven largely by CMV exposure. An association between a missense DCLRE1C variant and V-gene and J-gene trimming of TCR beta chains was found in a later genetic analysis and replicated in an independent cohort. A later analysis reported that several top co-occurrence clusters appeared linked to parvovirus B19, influenza, CMV and Epstein-Barr virus. A total of 150 or so TCR beta chains were listed by the study as associated with cytomegalovirus. In a later analysis, the rate of TCR association differed among HLA loci, with DRB1 alleles having the most associated TCRs and HLA-C alleles having the fewest. HLA typing was unavailable for some donors at each locus, so association tests used only the typed subset.

The cohort comprised under 700 healthy bone marrow donors. At the time of sampling, every cohort member was nominally healthy, though immune exposures that went unrecorded were likely present. The donor tested CMV seronegative, placing the donor among the 350 or so seronegative members of the cohort. Every donor gave a peripheral blood sample, and the peripheral blood mononuclear cells from that sample were used for TCR beta sequencing. The Qiagen DNeasy Blood Extraction Kit was used to extract genomic DNA from the blood cell samples. V sheds 2 bases and J sheds 0 bases, leaving 27 bases between their ends. The CDR3 runs 20 amino acids, cysteine and phenylalanine included. Just the 60-base CDR3 DNA is kept, in frame starting at base 1.

The TCR originated in a man aged 40-55 years in good health and CMV-seronegative. The sequence links TRBV5-3 to TRBJ2-7, with a tentative D gene TRBD1 over 5 matching bases. TRBV5-3 is placed among ORFs of uncertain function. Sequenced input: PBMCs. CDR3 region: CARSFCVHRPSPVPSYEQYF. The sequenced DNA is TGTGCCAGAAGCTTTTGTGTTCACAGGCCCAGCCCGGTGCCCTCCTACGAGCAGTACTTC.